This T cell receptor (beta chain) was sequenced during a study of molecular identifiers for immune sequencing clone quantification. TCRdb independently ran MiXCR on the PCR reads; one entry per CDR3 protein. The data contain about 510,000 distinct CDR3 sequences, 20% to 25% of them singletons. With 5 bases clipped from V and 6 bases from J, the junction kept 12 bases outside the gene matches. The CDR3 is 15 amino acids. Germline V gene sequence: CDR1 DFQATT, CDR2 SNEGSKA (reference sequence). This clonotype was sampled from a human donor in good health. Some libraries in this study had Jurkat cell RNA spiked in. Sequences were obtained from naive CD8+ T cells from blood, with Jurkat cell RNA spiked in. The subset: FACS-sorted CD8+CD4-CCR7+CD45RA+ naive T cells. This rearrangement joins TRBV20-1 to TRBJ1-4, with 7 bases aligning to TRBD1. CDR3 coding DNA: TGCAGTGCTGGTGGAAAGGGGGCGCTGGATGAAAAACTGTTTTTT. Translated, it gives CSAGGKGALDEKLFF.